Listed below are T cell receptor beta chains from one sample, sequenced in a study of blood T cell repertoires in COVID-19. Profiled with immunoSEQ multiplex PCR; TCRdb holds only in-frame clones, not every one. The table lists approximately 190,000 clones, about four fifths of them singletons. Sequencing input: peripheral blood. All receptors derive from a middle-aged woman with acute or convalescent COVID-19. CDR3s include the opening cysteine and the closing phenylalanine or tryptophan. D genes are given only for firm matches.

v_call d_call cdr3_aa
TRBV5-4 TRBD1 CASSLGAGGMNTEAFF
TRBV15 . CATSRDLVRATDTFF
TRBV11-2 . CASSLWDNNYGYTF
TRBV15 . CATAVRGPGELFF
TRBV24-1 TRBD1 CATSDPGQGKEMNTEAFF
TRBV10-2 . CATLRGNQETQYF
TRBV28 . CASRWGQGGNQPQHF
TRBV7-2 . CASSLSGRGSPLHF
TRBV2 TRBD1 CASRDRDSYTGELFF
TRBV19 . CASSIVLTDTQYF
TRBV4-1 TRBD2 CASSQETSGLREQFF
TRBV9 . CASSAVLNTEAFF
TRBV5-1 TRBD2 CASSRLAGPGGDTQYF
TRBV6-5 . CASSYMGGGDGYTF
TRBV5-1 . CASSLSEETQYF
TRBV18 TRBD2 CASSPPGGTNNEQFF
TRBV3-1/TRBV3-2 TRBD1 CASSQDEGGDREKNTEAFF
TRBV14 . CASSRDTAYGYTF
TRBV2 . CASYPPGPDNSPLHF
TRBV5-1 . CASSLVGAGSYTGELFF
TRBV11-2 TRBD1 CASSLGAGGPYEQYF
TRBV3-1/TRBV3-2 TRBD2 CASSARRLAEGETQYF
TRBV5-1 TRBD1 CASSLTGQGNSGELFF
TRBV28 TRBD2 CASSLFSGKTGELFF
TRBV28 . CASSFRVTYEQYF
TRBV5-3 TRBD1 CARSLPGQELLSGNTIYF
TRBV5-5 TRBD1 CASSLSLGQTAYNSPLHF
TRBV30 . CAWSALVYEQFF
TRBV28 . CASSLFRYGYTF
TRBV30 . CAWSVSGPLYEQYF
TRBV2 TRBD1 CASSLGQGFQPQHF
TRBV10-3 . CAIRQRGGYNEQFF
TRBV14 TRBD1 CASSRPGQGASNEQFF
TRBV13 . CASSVYNEQFF
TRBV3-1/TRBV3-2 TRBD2 CASSQRAGGWGETQYF
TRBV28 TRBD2 CASSLGTTNTDTQYF
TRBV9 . CASSVDPGRPGELFF
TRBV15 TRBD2 CATSRGRGGRDEQFF
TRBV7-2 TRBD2 CASSATSGGKETQYF
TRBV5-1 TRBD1 CASSLQGVAGELFF
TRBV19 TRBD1 CASSTRDRPDGYTF
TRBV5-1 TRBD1 CASSQQGARGYTF